This T cell receptor (beta chain) was recorded in a study of T cells in Graves' hyperthyroidism and ophthalmopathy. On the study more broadly: Peripheral blood was secured at the point of initial diagnosis, before any treatment.

The germline V gene encodes CDR1 DFQATT and CDR2 SNEGSKA (reference sequence). This CDR3 contains 14 residues. J was trimmed by 3 bases and V by 3 bases; bases with no gene match: 7. The investigators amplified TCR beta CDR3 regions from RNA transcripts. A set of HTBI primers served as the primers for a first-round RT-PCR of the TCR CDR3. TCRdb reprocessed the multiplex PCR reads via MiXCR and lists one record per CDR3 protein. The sample lists 500,000 to 800,000 distinct CDR3 sequences, approximately 15% occurring once. The material sequenced was blood. The J gene is TRBJ2-5, the V gene TRBV20-1, with 7 positions matching TRBD2. This receptor was identified in a woman aged 50 to 60 with Graves' ophthalmopathy. The CDR3 loop reads CSARSRTSKETQYF. The CDR3 DNA is TGCAGTGCTAGGTCTCGGACTAGTAAAGAGACCCAGTACTTC.